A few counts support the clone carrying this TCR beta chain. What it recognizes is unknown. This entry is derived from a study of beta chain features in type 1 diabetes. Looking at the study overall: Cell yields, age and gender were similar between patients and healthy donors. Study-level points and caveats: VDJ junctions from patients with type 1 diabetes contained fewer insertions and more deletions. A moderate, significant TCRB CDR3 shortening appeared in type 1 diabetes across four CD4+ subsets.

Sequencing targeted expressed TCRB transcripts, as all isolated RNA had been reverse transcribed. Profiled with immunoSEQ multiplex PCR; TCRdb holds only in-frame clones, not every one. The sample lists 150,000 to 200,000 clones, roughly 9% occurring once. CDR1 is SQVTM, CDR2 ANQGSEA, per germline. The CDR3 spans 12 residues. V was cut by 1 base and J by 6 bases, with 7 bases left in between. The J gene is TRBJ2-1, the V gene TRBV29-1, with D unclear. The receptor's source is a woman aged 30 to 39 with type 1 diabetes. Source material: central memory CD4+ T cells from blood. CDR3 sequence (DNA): TGCAGCGTTGAAGTGTTCAGCAATGAGCAGTTCTTC. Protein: CSVEVFSNEQFF.